The T cell receptor beta chain under discussion was sequenced for a study of immune evolution from preneoplasia to lung adenocarcinoma. General observations from the study: Normal lung had the highest top T cell clone frequencies. Clonality was highest in normal lung, lower in later-stage lesions apparently.

This CDR3 comprises 13 residues. Trimming left V 6 bases short and J 10 bases short, with 19 bases between. The germline V gene encodes CDR1 SQVTM and CDR2 ANQGSEA. A remark on this clone: The antigen is not known.

Patients had resection in Japan or China between about 2013 and 2017. Each case's diagnosis was confirmed by two pathologists on H&E. Generated by immunoSEQ multiplex PCR, the TCRdb table keeps only in-frame clones and is missing some. The sample lists more than 6,500 clones, roughly 80% seen once, with roughly a sixth in the top ten. The chain couples TRBV29-1 to TRBJ2-1; D may be TRBD1 (6 bases). Sequences were obtained from FFPE adjacent normal lung tissue. The clonotype comes from an older person with lung adenocarcinoma. In DNA, the CDR3 is TGCAGCGTCGGAAACCAGGGGAATGGCGAGCAGTTCTTC. It is translated as CSVGNQGNGEQFF.